The present TCR beta chain was sequenced within a study of early T cells in non-severe SARS-CoV-2 infection. Per the germline V gene, CDR1 is SGHRS and CDR2 is YFSETQ. V trimming: 1 base; J trimming: 3 bases; junction bases outside the gene matches: 16. The CDR3 runs to 18 residues. TCRdb reanalysed the 5' RACE reads using MiXCR and keeps one entry per CDR3 protein. The sample holds more than 50,000 distinct CDR3 sequences, 5.6% seen once. This TCR derives from an adult who was a healthcare worker with PCR-confirmed SARS-CoV-2 infection or an uninfected control (not recorded which). V and J are TRBV5-1 and TRBJ2-7, with 7 positions matching TRBD1. The sequencing input was whole blood. CDR3 sequence reads: CASSLIESRDSQYYEQYF. CDR3 nucleotide sequence: TGCGCCAGCAGCTTGATCGAATCCCGGGACAGCCAGTACTACGAGCAGTACTTC.